A selection of T cell receptor beta chains follows, all from one sample in a study of resident and recirculating memory T cells in vitiligo. Some clones are missing from TCRdb's copy, which holds only in-frame ones; the method was immunoSEQ multiplex PCR. Of roughly 40,000 clones in the sample, nearly 95% were seen once. The specimen was blood. These receptors were obtained from a male donor with vitiligo. Both conserved end residues are part of each CDR3. D genes are given only for firm matches. For some rows the clone size is stated as once, few or many, or as a class when expanded; others skip it.

j_call,clone_size,d_call,v_call,cdr3_nt,cdr3_aa
TRBJ2-1,NA,NA,TRBV4-3,TGCGCCAGCAGCCAAGAGGGCTGGGACAATGAGCAGTTCTTC,CASSQEGWDNEQFF
TRBJ1-2,NA,NA,TRBV6-6,TGTGCCAGCAGCCGTCCTTTGTCAGGGGATTTTTATGGCTACACCTTC,CASSRPLSGDFYGYTF
TRBJ2-5,NA,NA,TRBV7-7,TGTGCATCCTCGGACACGGGAGAGACCCAGTACTTC,CASSDTGETQYF
TRBJ1-5,NA,TRBD1,TRBV27,TGTGCCAGCTCTCTTCGGGGACAGATCAATCAGCCCCAGCATTTT,CASSLRGQINQPQHF
TRBJ1-1,NA,NA,TRBV18,TGTGCCAGCTCATCCGGGAGCCACTCTGAAGCTTTCTTT,CASSSGSHSEAFF
TRBJ2-5,once,TRBD2,TRBV4-3,TGCGCCAGCAGCCTCGGGAGGGTGTGGGGGGACCAAGAGACCCAGTACTTC,CASSLGRVWGDQETQYF
TRBJ2-2,NA,NA,TRBV6-5,TGTGCCAGCAGTTACGGGAGTCTGAACACCGGGGAGCTGTTTTTT,CASSYGSLNTGELFF
TRBJ1-4,NA,NA,TRBV6-1,TGTGCCAGCGAGGCAGTACAAAAACTGTTTTTT,CASEAVQKLFF
TRBJ1-6,once,NA,TRBV7-8,TGTGCCAGCAGCTTAGTGAGAAGTTATAATTCACCCCTCCACTTT,CASSLVRSYNSPLHF
TRBJ2-3,NA,TRBD2,TRBV7-3,TGTGCCAGCAGTCCCGGGGGGGGGAGCACAGATACGCAGTATTTT,CASSPGGGSTDTQYF
TRBJ2-7,NA,TRBD2,TRBV9,TGTGCCAGCAGCACCGGACTAGCTTACTGGGGAGAGCAGTACTTC,CASSTGLAYWGEQYF
TRBJ1-1,NA,NA,TRBV6-6,TGTGCCAGCAGTCGAGTTTACAGGGTTGGGGCTTTCTTT,CASSRVYRVGAFF
TRBJ2-7,NA,NA,TRBV10-2,TGCGCCAGCTCAGTGGGGCCTAACGAGCAGTACTTC,CASSVGPNEQYF
TRBJ2-1,NA,NA,TRBV9,TGTGCCAGCAGCGACCCAGGTTTCAATGAGCAGTTCTTC,CASSDPGFNEQFF
TRBJ2-5,NA,TRBD2,TRBV5-1,TGCGCCAGCAGCCCGAGCGGGGGGCAAAGCACAGAGACCCAGTACTTC,CASSPSGGQSTETQYF
TRBJ2-5,NA,NA,TRBV18,TGTGCCAGCTCACCACTGTCAGGGGAAGAGACCCAGTACTTC,CASSPLSGEETQYF
TRBJ2-2,NA,NA,TRBV11-3,TGTGCCAGCAGCTTGGGTGGTGGAGGGACCGGGGAGCTGTTTTTT,CASSLGGGGTGELFF
TRBJ1-2,NA,NA,TRBV21-1,TGTGCCAGCAGCAAAGGTGTCAGGGGTAGACATGGCTACACCTTC,CASSKGVRGRHGYTF
TRBJ1-2,NA,NA,TRBV30,TGTGCCTGGAGTGGCCAGACGGGTGGCTACACCTTC,CAWSGQTGGYTF
TRBJ2-1,NA,TRBD2,TRBV7-3,TGTGCCAGCAGCTCCTCCGCGGGGGGGCCTTATCCCCTCAATGAGCAGTTCTTC,CASSSSAGGPYPLNEQFF
TRBJ1-1,NA,TRBD1,TRBV5-1,TGCGCCAGCAGCTGGGTGACAGGGCTATCGGGTGAAGCTTTCTTT,CASSWVTGLSGEAFF
TRBJ2-2,NA,TRBD2,TRBV29-1,TGCAGCGTTGAAGATCAGCGGGGGAACACCGGGGAGCTGTTTTTT,CSVEDQRGNTGELFF
TRBJ2-3,NA,TRBD1,TRBV27,TGTGCCAGCAGTTGGACAGGGGCCACAGATACGCAGTATTTT,CASSWTGATDTQYF
TRBJ1-4,NA,NA,TRBV12-5,TGTGCTAGTGGCCCAGGGCTACCAACTAATGAAAAACTGTTTTTT,CASGPGLPTNEKLFF
TRBJ1-2,NA,TRBD1,TRBV29-1,TGCAGCGTTGTGGGGACAGGAAACTATGGCTACACCTTC,CSVVGTGNYGYTF
TRBJ2-3,NA,TRBD2,TRBV5-1,TGCGCCAGCAGCGAGGCCCCACTGACTAGCGGGGTTGGGGGTACGCAGTATTTT,CASSEAPLTSGVGGTQYF
TRBJ2-7,NA,TRBD2,TRBV5-1,TGCGCCAGCAGCTTGGGACTAGCGGGCGCCTACGAGCAGTACTTC,CASSLGLAGAYEQYF
TRBJ1-4,NA,TRBD1,TRBV9,TGTGCCAGCAGCACCGGACAGGGAGGAGATGAAAAACTGTTTTTT,CASSTGQGGDEKLFF
TRBJ2-2,NA,TRBD2,TRBV7-3,TGTGCCAGCGGGACGGGGGGGGCCCCCGGGGAGCTGTTTTTT,CASGTGGAPGELFF
TRBJ1-4,NA,NA,TRBV9,TGTGCCAGCAGCGGAACAATTGGTCCAATACCCGAAAAACTGTTTTTT,CASSGTIGPIPEKLFF
TRBJ2-1,NA,NA,TRBV25-1,TGTGCCAGCAGCTTTAGCGGCAATGAGCAGTTCTTC,CASSFSGNEQFF
TRBJ1-6,once,NA,TRBV12-5,TGTGCTAGTGGTTTGGTAAGTGGGGGGGGCAATTCACCCCTCCACTTT,CASGLVSGGGNSPLHF
TRBJ1-1,once,TRBD1,TRBV7-9,TGTGCCAGCAGCTTAGAAGGGACAGGATATCCTGAAGCTTTCTTT,CASSLEGTGYPEAFF
TRBJ2-7,NA,NA,TRBV29-1,TGCAGCGTGCTATTCGGGGGAATAACCTACGAGCAGTACTTC,CSVLFGGITYEQYF
TRBJ2-3,once,NA,TRBV5-1,TGCGCCAGCAGCTTTATGACAGGTGGCAGCCCAGATACGCAGTATTTT,CASSFMTGGSPDTQYF
TRBJ1-5,NA,NA,TRBV5-6,TGTGCCAGCAGCTTGGGAACCCACGGGAATCAGCCCCAGCATTTT,CASSLGTHGNQPQHF
TRBJ2-7,NA,NA,TRBV7-2,TGTGCCAGCAGCTTTGCGGGAAGCTCCTACGAGCAGTACTTC,CASSFAGSSYEQYF
TRBJ2-1,NA,TRBD1,TRBV5-4,TGTGCCAGCAGCTTGTTAGGGGGCACCTACAATGAGCAGTTCTTC,CASSLLGGTYNEQFF
TRBJ1-2,NA,NA,TRBV30,TGTGCCTGGAGTGAGCGGGGAGCGAGTCGCTACACCTTC,CAWSERGASRYTF
TRBJ1-5,NA,NA,TRBV12-5,TGTGCTAGTGGCCCGAGCAATCAGCCCCAGCATTTT,CASGPSNQPQHF
TRBJ1-5,NA,NA,TRBV27,TGTGCCCGTTACAGGCGGCGCACCCCTCATAGCAATCAGCCCCAGCATTTT,CARYRRRTPHSNQPQHF
TRBJ2-1,NA,TRBD2,TRBV7-2,TGTGCCAGCAGCTTAGCTGGACTAGCGGTCGATGAGCAGTTCTTC,CASSLAGLAVDEQFF
TRBJ2-3,NA,TRBD2,TRBV10-3,TGTGCCATCAGTGAGTCCGGGGACTACGATACGCAGTATTTT,CAISESGDYDTQYF
TRBJ2-7,NA,TRBD2,TRBV27,TGTGCCAGCAGTGCCGGGGGGGCCTCCGAGCAGTACTTC,CASSAGGASEQYF
TRBJ2-7,NA,TRBD1,TRBV4-3,TGCGCCAGCAGCCACGGGACAGGGGGCATGTTGGAGCAGTACTTC,CASSHGTGGMLEQYF
TRBJ1-3,NA,NA,TRBV4-3,TGCGCCAGCAGCCAAGTTAGGACAGTTGTAGACACCATATATTTT,CASSQVRTVVDTIYF
TRBJ2-5,NA,TRBD2,TRBV4-1,TGCGCCAGCAGCCAAGCCGGGACTAGCGGGTACCAAGAGACCCAGTACTTC,CASSQAGTSGYQETQYF
TRBJ1-1,NA,NA,TRBV7-2,TGTGCCAGCAGCTTAGCGCCTAGTTGGGACACTGAAGCTTTCTTT,CASSLAPSWDTEAFF
TRBJ1-5,NA,NA,TRBV7-8,TGTGCCAGCAGCTTAACAGACCGCCAGCCCCAGCATTTT,CASSLTDRQPQHF
TRBJ2-5,NA,TRBD2,TRBV11-2,TGTGCCAGCAGCTCGGGACTAGCGGGGGGACCCAGGAGTCGAGAGACCCAGTACTTC,CASSSGLAGGPRSRETQYF
TRBJ1-2,NA,TRBD1,TRBV2,TGTGCCAGCAGTGAAGGGGGGTCGGGACAGCCTGTTTATGGCTACACCTTC,CASSEGGSGQPVYGYTF
TRBJ1-2,once,NA,TRBV5-6,TGTGCCAGCAGCGGCGGACAGTCCTATGGCTACACCTTC,CASSGGQSYGYTF
TRBJ2-5,NA,NA,TRBV6-5,TGTGCCAGCAGCCCGAGCCCGGGGACCCAGTACTTC,CASSPSPGTQYF
TRBJ1-3,NA,TRBD1,TRBV6-5,TGTGCCAGCAGTACCGAGGGGGCGCAGGGAAACACCATATATTTT,CASSTEGAQGNTIYF
TRBJ1-1,NA,NA,TRBV10-3,TGTGCCATCAGTGGAAGGACAGCCTTCGGGCGGGACACTGAAGCTTTCTTT,CAISGRTAFGRDTEAFF
TRBJ2-3,NA,TRBD1,TRBV5-1,TGCGCCAGCAGTTCGGCAGGGGGCTGGGCAGATACGCAGTATTTT,CASSSAGGWADTQYF
TRBJ2-3,NA,NA,TRBV20-1,TGCAGTGCTAGTGCCGGTACGCAGTATTTT,CSASAGTQYF
TRBJ2-1,NA,TRBD2,TRBV6-5,TGTGCCAGCAGTACCGGGGGGTATGAGCAGTTCTTC,CASSTGGYEQFF
TRBJ2-3,NA,NA,TRBV18,TGTGCCAGCTCACCACCTCGGACTCACAGCACAGATACGCAGTATTTT,CASSPPRTHSTDTQYF